The present T cell receptor beta chain was sequenced within a study of metastatic and nonmetastatic thyroid tumors. About the study: Across peripheral blood and tumor or nodule tissue samples taken from malignant and benign thyroid patients, the repertoires were compared with one another.

Study-level points and caveats: Relative to benign nodules, malignant thyroid tumors were reportedly characterized by significantly elevated TCR beta diversity in blood and tumor.

As originally analysed: Across clinicopathological groups, CDR3 differences served as the basis for building a distant-metastasis classifier for papillary thyroid cancer. TCRdb re-analyzed the PCR reads through MiXCR. Here the V and J calls rest on TCRdb's processing, not on the authors' analysis. Among over 30,000 clones listed, about a fifth were seen once. This clone showed up many times. As yet, its antigen is unknown. Trimming cost V 3 bases and J 5 bases; bases outside gene matches: 6. CDR3 length equals 14 residues. The germline V gene has CDR1 SEHNR and CDR2 FQNEAQ (reference sequence). Thyroid surgery took place with no prior treatment in any patient.

The V and J genes are TRBV7-9 and TRBJ2-7, with 8 bases aligning to TRBD1. This TCR came from a male donor with papillary thyroid cancer or a benign thyroid nodule (not recorded which). Some clones in this sample may be carry-over from other donors' samples. Sequenced: tumor tissue. For the CDR3, the DNA is TGTGCCAGCAGCTTCCGCCAGGGGGCCCACGAGCAGTACTTC. Its protein product is CASSFRQGAHEQYF.